A single sample is the source of the 28 T cell receptor beta chains below, sequenced in a study of T cells in Graves' hyperthyroidism and ophthalmopathy. Authors of the study amplified TCR beta CDR3 regions from RNA transcripts. The HTBI primer set drove a first-round RT-PCR of the TCR CDR3. TCRdb itself ran the multiplex PCR reads through MiXCR, one entry per CDR3 protein. Of a few hundred thousand distinct CDR3 sequences listed, 46% were seen once; the top ten hold about 8.3%. Sequenced material: peripheral blood or thyroid tissue (not recorded which). The receptor source for this set is a woman younger than 35 with Graves' hyperthyroidism.

The chain employs TRBV6-5 and TRBJ1-1; the D is unclear. Deletions cut 6 bases from V and 1 base from J, with 6 bases between. CDR1 MNHEY and CDR2 SVGAGI come from the germline V gene. The CDR3 loop spans 12 amino acids. The CDR3 here is CASRASNTEAFF. The CDR3 DNA follows: TGTGCCAGCAGGGCATCGAACACTGAAGCTTTCTTT.

Ten or more counts support this clonotype. This chain links TRBV9 with TRBJ1-2, with a weak D call TRBD1 (5 bases). CDR3 length: 15 residues. V lost 1 base and J 2 bases, leaving 12 bases between the germline ends. Germline V lookup: CDR1 SGDLS, CDR2 YYNGEE. This CDR3 is CASSVNQGPNYGYTF. As DNA, the CDR3 is TGTGCCAGCAGCGTAAACCAGGGCCCAAACTATGGCTACACCTTC. Supplemented by reference TRBV9 and TRBJ1-2, the full variable domain reads DSGVTQTPKHLITATGQRVTLRCSPRSGDLSVYWYQQSLDQGLQFLIQYYNGEERAKGNILERFSAQQFPDLHSELNLSSLELGDSALYFCASSVNQGPNYGYTFGSGTRLTVV.

V gene TRBV5-1 combines with J gene TRBJ1-1; a weak D match, TRBD1 (5 bases). Trimming cost V 4 bases and J 2 bases, with 12 bases left between them. Germline V gene data show CDR1 as SGHRS and CDR2 as YFSETQ. This CDR3 spans 14 amino acids. The CDR3 DNA is TGCGCCAGCAGCCAGTGGGGGGGAAACACTGAAGCTTTCTTT. Protein: CASSQWGGNTEAFF.

The table lists this clonotype with a few counts. The chain carries TRBV18 and TRBJ2-7; 10 nucleotides agree with TRBD1. The CDR3 has 16 residues. CDR1 and CDR2 from the germline V gene are KGHSH and LQKENI. V trimming: 5 bases; J trimming: 3 bases; junction bases outside the gene matches: 10. CDR3 nucleotide sequence: TGTGCCAGCTCATCCATGCCGGGACAGGGGAACTACGAGCAGTACTTC. Protein: CASSSMPGQGNYEQYF. Looking up the rest from reference TRBV18 and TRBJ2-7 gives the full variable domain: NAGVMQNPRHLVRRRGQEARLRCSPMKGHSHVYWYRQLPEEGLKFMVYLQKENIIDESGMPKERFSAEFPKEGPSILRIQQVVRGDSAAYFCASSSMPGQGNYEQYFGPGTRLTVT.

This clonotype has at least ten counts. The V call is TRBV6-5, the J call TRBJ1-5; 8 bases agree with TRBD1. The CDR3 has 14 residues. Per the germline V gene, CDR1 is MNHEY and CDR2 is SVGAGI. With V trimmed by 7 bases and J by 5 bases, 7 bases remained unmatched. CDR3 region: CASIFMTGDQPQHF. CDR3 bases: TGTGCCAGCATTTTCATGACAGGGGATCAGCCCCAGCATTTT.

As to this clonotype: Germline and junction disagree at one end, which may indicate a read error. This rearrangement joins TRBV24-1 to TRBJ1-5; D call uncertain. Germline-derived CDR1 and CDR2 are KGHDR and SFDVKD. The CDR3 has 13 residues. The CDR3 is CATSDERDQPQHF. The CDR3 nucleotides are TGTGCCACCAGTGACGAACGGGATCAGCCCCAGCATTTC.

The CDR3 loop reads CASAIGTGGETQYF. The CDR3 DNA reads as TGTGCCAGCGCCATTGGGACGGGAGGCGAGACCCAGTACTTC. This rearrangement joins TRBV12-5 to TRBJ2-5; 7 positions agree with TRBD2. CDR1 LGHNT and CDR2 FRNRAP come from the germline V gene. This CDR3 comprises 14 residues. The entire variable domain, with the rest obtained from reference TRBV12-5 and TRBJ2-5, is as follows: DARVTQTPRHKVTEMGQEVTMRCQPILGHNTVFWYRQTMMQGLELLAYFRNRAPLDDSGMPKDRFSAEMPDATLATLKIQPSEPRDSAVYFCASAIGTGGETQYFGPGTRLLVL.

This clonotype was seen ten or more times. The chain has TRBV19 and TRBJ2-2, with TRBD1 as a possible D gene (6 bases). The CDR3 is 18 amino acids. The germline V and J ends were trimmed by 3 bases and 3 bases, with 20 bases remaining between them. Germline V gene sequence: CDR1 LNHDA, CDR2 SQIVND (reference sequence). The CDR3 DNA reads as TGTGCCAGTAGTATCACTGTCGTTTACAGGGCGGACACCGGGGAGCTGTTTTTT. It is translated as CASSITVVYRADTGELFF.

Ten or more counts support this clonotype. V and J are TRBV7-2 and TRBJ1-3; TRBD1 might be the D (5 bases). The CDR3 is 15 residues long. Germline-derived CDR1 and CDR2 are SGHTA and FQGNSA. Trimming shortened V by 4 bases and J by 1 base, and 11 bases separated the two germline ends. The chain's CDR3 is CASSSYQGSGNTIYF. The CDR3 coding sequence is TGTGCCAGCAGCTCGTATCAGGGTTCTGGAAACACCATATATTTT.

The V and J genes are TRBV29-1 and TRBJ1-4; no clear D. V was clipped by 6 bases and J by 6 bases, with 17 bases between them. Germline CDR1 is SQVTM and CDR2 is ANQGSEA. The CDR3 is 14 residues long. The CDR3 reads CSVGGLAGDEKLFF. The CDR3, as DNA: TGCAGCGTCGGCGGACTAGCGGGAGATGAAAAACTGTTTTTT.

This clonotype was picked up many times. J is TRBJ1-1 and V is TRBV12-3 or TRBV12-4; a possible D gene is TRBD1 (5 bases). This CDR3 contains 12 residues. Trimming removed 6 bases at V and 4 bases at J, with 9 bases between. CDR3 coding DNA: TGTGCCAGCAGACCTAGGGGCACTGAAGCTTTCTTT. It codes for CASRPRGTEAFF.

Ten or more counts support this clonotype. For the CDR3, the DNA is TGTGCCAGCAGTCCCAGTAATGTCCCAGCCCAGCATTTT. Protein sequence: CASSPSNVPAQHF. This chain connects TRBV12-3 or TRBV12-4 to TRBJ1-5; D not certain. Deletions cut 5 bases from V and 11 bases from J, with 16 bases between. The CDR3 runs 13 residues.

The chain uses TRBV5-1 and TRBJ1-1; D remains unclear. V dropped 0 bases and J dropped 4 bases, with 13 bases sitting between them. This CDR3 is built from 15 residues. Looked up from germline, CDR1 is SGHRS and CDR2 is YFSETQ. The CDR3: CASSLEGPGSTEAFF. The CDR3 nucleotides are TGCGCCAGCAGCTTGGAAGGTCCGGGGAGCACTGAAGCTTTCTTT.

The rearrangement joins TRBV6-7 to TRBJ2-7; perhaps TRBD1 as D (5 bases). TRBV6-7 is an open reading frame whose function is uncertain. The V gene lost 2 bases and the J gene lost 6 bases, with 20 bases spanning the gap. There are 16 residues in the CDR3. In nucleotides, the CDR3 is TGTGCCAGCAGTTACGCCTTGACAGTTTGTAGGGGCGAGCAGTACTTC. This translates into CASSYALTVCRGEQYF.

This chain links TRBV29-1 with TRBJ2-1; 7 nucleotides align to TRBD1. This CDR3 contains 15 residues. V shed 4 bases and J 4 bases; nucleotides not matched to a gene: 10. Germline V gene sequence: CDR1 SQVTM, CDR2 ANQGSEA. The CDR3 coding sequence is TGCAGCGTTGCCGGGACAGAAAAAGCATACAATGAGCAGTTCTTC. Protein: CSVAGTEKAYNEQFF.

In the case of this clonotype: Germline and junction disagree at one end, which may indicate a read error. The chain combines TRBV19 with TRBJ1-1; the D is unclear. Per germline, CDR1 LNHDA and CDR2 SQIVND (reference sequence). The CDR3 covers 13 residues. The CDR3 bases are TGTGCCAGTAGTATCACACCCGACACTGAAGCTCTCTTT. Translating gives CASSITPDTEALF.

V and J are TRBV25-1 and TRBJ1-2, with TRBD1 as a possible D gene (5 bases). The CDR3 consists of 13 residues. Trimming took 8 bases from V and 7 from J, leaving 17 bases between them. Germline V CDR1 and CDR2: MGHDK, SYGVNS. The CDR3 here is CASLGQGLGGYTF. The CDR3, as DNA: TGTGCCAGCTTAGGTCAGGGTCTTGGTGGCTACACCTTC.

This clonotype was counted ten times or more. The V gene is TRBV24-1, the J gene TRBJ1-1; D is possibly TRBD1 (6 bases). V was clipped by 2 bases and J by 5 bases, with 23 bases between them. CDR1 is KGHDR and CDR2 is SFDVKD in the germline V gene. The CDR3 consists of 18 residues. The CDR3 DNA is TGTGCCACCAGTGATTCTCGATCCGTCACAGGGCTCTTGACTGAAGCTTTCTTT. It translates to CATSDSRSVTGLLTEAFF.

This chain connects TRBV2 to TRBJ2-5; 8 nucleotides agree with TRBD2. This CDR3 region has 15 residues. Germline V gene lookup returns CDR1 SNHLY and CDR2 FYNNEI. V gave up 6 bases and J gave up 5 bases; unmatched junction bases: 11. As DNA, the CDR3 is TGTGCCAGCAGCGGGACCGGGAGGGCCCGGGAGACCCAGTACTTC. This sequence encodes CASSGTGRARETQYF.

This clonotype was detected only once. This chain joins TRBV10-1 and TRBJ1-2; no definite D call. This CDR3 comprises 14 residues. Germline V gives CDR1 WNHNN, CDR2 SYGVQD (reference sequence). The V gene lost 3 bases and the J gene lost 0 bases, with 8 bases spanning the gap. The CDR3 DNA reads TGCGCCAGCAGTGACAAGGGAACTAACTATGGCTACACCTTC. This translates into CASSDKGTNYGYTF.

V gene TRBV6-5 combines with J gene TRBJ1-1; D might be TRBD1 (6 bases). Between the trimmed V and J ends, which lost 6 bases and 5 bases, there was a span of 16 bases. The CDR3 has 14 amino acids. Germline CDR1 MNHEY, CDR2 SVGAGI. CDR3 sequence (DNA): TGTGCCAGCAGAAAGACAGGCTGGGGGACTGAAGCTTTCTTT. Encoded protein: CASRKTGWGTEAFF.

There are a few counts of this clonotype. The chain joins TRBV4-1 to TRBJ1-6; D not resolved. The V gene's germline CDR1 is MGHRA and CDR2 YSYEKL. The CDR3 spans 17 residues. Trimming cost V 4 bases and J 0 bases, with 13 bases left between them. The CDR3: CASSPPGRSSYNSPLHF. The CDR3 bases are TGCGCCAGCAGCCCCCCCGGGCGGAGCTCCTATAATTCACCCCTCCACTTT.

This clonotype was seen ten or more times. J is TRBJ1-5 and V is TRBV7-9, with no clear D. V lost 6 bases and J lost 5, with 11 bases in between. Germline lookup yields CDR1 SEHNR and CDR2 FQNEAQ (reference sequence). The CDR3 length is 13 residues. This chain's CDR3 is CASSLSQDQPQHF. DNA of the CDR3: TGTGCCAGCAGTTTATCCCAGGATCAGCCCCAGCATTTT.

This clonotype was recorded many times. The gene calls are TRBV19 and TRBJ2-7; the match to TRBD1 covers 8 bases. The length of the CDR3 is 16 residues. Germline V gene lookup returns CDR1 LNHDA and CDR2 SQIVND (reference sequence). The J segment lost 2 bases and the V segment lost 3 bases, leaving 9 bases of the junction unmatched. Here the CDR3 DNA reads TGTGCCAGTAGTATCCAAAGGGACAGGTCAACCTACGAGCAGTACTTC. This gives the protein CASSIQRDRSTYEQYF. Looking up the rest from reference TRBV19 and TRBJ2-7 gives the full variable domain: DGGITQSPKYLFRKEGQNVTLSCEQNLNHDAMYWYRQDPGQGLRLIYYSQIVNDFQKGDIAEGYSVSREKKESFPLTVTSAQKNPTAFYLCASSIQRDRSTYEQYFGPGTRLTVT.

The CDR3 protein is CASSLYTGETQYF. For the CDR3, the DNA is TGTGCCAGCAGCTTGTATACGGGAGAGACCCAGTACTTC. The J gene is TRBJ2-5, the V gene TRBV7-9; D gene unclear. The CDR3 runs 13 residues. With 3 bases removed from V and 4 bases from J, the gap between germline ends came to 9 bases. Germline CDR1 is SEHNR and CDR2 is FQNEAQ (reference sequence).

In this sample, this clonotype turned up a few times. V and J are TRBV18 and TRBJ1-6, with TRBD1 as a possible D gene (6 bases). This CDR3 is 15 amino acids long. V was clipped by 3 bases and J by 10 bases, with 16 bases between them. Germline loops: CDR1 KGHSH, CDR2 LQKENI. This CDR3 reads CASSPIRDTGSPLHF. The CDR3 DNA reads as TGTGCCAGCTCACCGATCCGGGACACGGGATCACCCCTCCACTTT.

The V and J genes are TRBV7-9 and TRBJ1-2; D is perhaps TRBD1 (5 bases). Trimming took 6 bases from V and 4 from J, leaving 18 bases between them. The CDR3 contains 15 residues. Germline V CDR1 and CDR2: SEHNR, FQNEAQ (reference sequence). DNA for the CDR3: TGTGCCAGCAGTGCTAGAGTGTGGGACGGCTATGGCTACACCTTC. Translated: CASSARVWDGYGYTF.

This clonotype came up many times. V usage is TRBV3-1 and J usage is TRBJ1-2; 9 bases fit TRBD1. This CDR3 is 12 amino acids long. The V gene end was trimmed by 3 bases and the J gene end by 10 bases; junction bases not matched to a gene: 3. The germline V gene has CDR1 LGHDT and CDR2 YNNKEL (reference sequence). The CDR3 loop is CASSQGQGDYTF. CDR3 coding DNA: TGTGCCAGCAGCCAGGGACAGGGCGACTACACCTTC.